This TCR beta chain was profiled in a study of cytomegalovirus exposure and HLA in healthy donors. This clone was seen just once. V shed 4 bases and J 5 bases; nucleotides not matched to a gene: 6. The CDR3 runs 13 residues. Germline V gene sequence: CDR1 SGHDT, CDR2 YYEEEE. The study ran its PCR with 60 Vbeta and 13 Jbeta primers. Sequenced by immunoSEQ multiplex PCR; TCRdb stores in-frame clones only, minus some. The sample gives about 200,000 clones, 70% to 85% of which show up once; 3.4% is in the top ten. This sequence originates from a man aged 40-49 years in good health and CMV-seropositive. V usage is TRBV5-6 and J usage is TRBJ2-7; 7 nucleotides align to TRBD1. Material for sequencing was PBMCs. DNA for the CDR3: TGTGCCAGCAGCATACCGCAGGGGGACGAGCAGTACTTC. This codes for CASSIPQGDEQYF.